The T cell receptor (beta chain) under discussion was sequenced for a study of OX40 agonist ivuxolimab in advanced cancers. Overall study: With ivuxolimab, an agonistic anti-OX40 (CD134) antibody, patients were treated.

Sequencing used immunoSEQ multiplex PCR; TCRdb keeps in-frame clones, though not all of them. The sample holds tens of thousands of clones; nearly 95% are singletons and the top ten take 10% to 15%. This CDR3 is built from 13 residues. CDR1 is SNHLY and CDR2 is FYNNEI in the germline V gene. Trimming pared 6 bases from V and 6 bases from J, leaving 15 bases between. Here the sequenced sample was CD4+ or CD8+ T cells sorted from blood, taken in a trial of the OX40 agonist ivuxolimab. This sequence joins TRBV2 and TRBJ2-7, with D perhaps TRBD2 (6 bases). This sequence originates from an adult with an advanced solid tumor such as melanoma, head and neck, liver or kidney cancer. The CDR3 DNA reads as TGTGCCAGCAGGCCCGGGACTCCCTCCGAGCAGTACTTC. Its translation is CASRPGTPSEQYF.